This entry concerns a single T cell receptor (beta chain). V lost 4 bases to trimming and J lost 0 bases, with 9 bases between them. The CDR3 is made up of 15 amino acids. Germline V CDR1 and CDR2: MDHEN, SYDVKM. Sampled blood was obtained at baseline, cycle 4 day 1, and cycle 7 day 1. The data were produced by immunoSEQ multiplex PCR, yet TCRdb's version contains in-frame clones alone and is incomplete. The data show tens of thousands of clones, about nine tenths seen once. This record belongs to a study of OX40 agonist ivuxolimab in advanced cancers. Study in general: Hepatocellular carcinoma, melanoma, renal cell or head and neck cancer was diagnosed in the dose-escalation patients.

This chain connects TRBV28 to TRBJ1-4; D is uncertain. The source is an adult with an advanced solid tumor such as melanoma, head and neck, liver or kidney cancer. The sample here was CD4+ or CD8+ T cells sorted from blood, taken in a trial of the OX40 agonist ivuxolimab. CDR3 DNA sequence: TGTGCCAGCAGTTCTCCGGAAGCAACTAATGAAAAACTGTTTTTT. Translating gives CASSSPEATNEKLFF.